The source of this TCR beta chain is a study of regulatory T cells in long-lasting Graves disease. The wider study: Persistent cases took antithyroid drugs over 5 years and stayed TSH receptor antibody positive.

This clonotype was seen more than once but under ten times. Time point meaning: persistent/refractory GD, antithyroid drugs over 5 years with positive TRAb. RNA extracted from PBMCs served as the sequencing template. Both iRepertoire HTBI primers and Arm-PCR of CDR3 regions were used to build the TCR beta libraries. TCRdb independently ran MiXCR on the multiplex PCR reads; one entry per CDR3 protein. The sample has a few hundred thousand distinct CDR3 sequences, 23% seen once. The material was peripheral blood mononuclear cells (PBMCs), obtained when the disease was refractory, from a patient treated with antithyroid drugs. This receptor was taken from a female donor with Graves disease.

The CDR3 spells CSARASGTYEQYF. In nucleotides, the CDR3 is TGCAGTGCTAGAGCATCAGGGACCTACGAGCAGTACTTC. The chain is built from TRBV20-1 and TRBJ2-7, with D possibly being TRBD1 (5 bases). The V end was cut by 1 base, the J end by 2 bases, with 9 bases between. The CDR3 has 13 amino acids. The germline gives CDR1 DFQATT, CDR2 SNEGSKA (reference sequence).